This note documents a single TCR beta chain sequence. Its matching antigen is unknown. V was clipped by 3 bases and J by 6 bases; unmatched bases: 4. There are 15 residues in the CDR3. Germline CDR1 is LNHDA and CDR2 is SQIVND (reference sequence). TCRdb keeps only in-frame clones here, not all; method: immunoSEQ multiplex PCR. In the table there are tens of thousands of clones, about 92% of which are singletons. The data originate from a study of PD-1 blockade in classical Hodgkin lymphoma. Across the study: A 3 mg/kg intravenous dose of nivolumab was received by patients every 2 weeks.

All trial patients relapsed after autologous stem cell transplantation. Broader study findings: Those patients who began receiving nivolumab less than 1 year after ASCT had lower diversity, and they were excluded. Similar baseline diversity was found in complete responders and newly diagnosed patients. Before treatment, TCR diversity in newly diagnosed patients was reportedly lower than in healthy donors.

Sequences were derived from peripheral blood mononuclear cells (PBMCs), sampled at baseline. The origin of this receptor is a human donor with classical Hodgkin lymphoma. The V gene is TRBV19, the J gene TRBJ2-2, with 10 nucleotides matching TRBD1. This chain's CDR3 is CASSIRDRGPGELFF. The CDR3 coding sequence is TGTGCCAGTAGTATCCGGGACAGGGGCCCCGGGGAGCTGTTTTTT.